Sequencing of this TCR beta chain was carried out in a study of beta chain features in type 1 diabetes. TCRB transcripts that were expressed got sequenced, as all of the isolated RNA had been reverse transcribed. This table comes from immunoSEQ multiplex PCR, and its TCRdb copy is limited to in-frame clones, with some not included. The table includes 200,000 to 250,000 clones, 11% to 15% detected once. CDR3 length: 14 amino acids. The trim removed 6 bases at V and 4 bases at J, leaving 6 bases unmatched. The germline gives CDR1 LNHDA, CDR2 SQIVND (reference sequence). About this clone itself: What it binds is not known.

Whole-study results and caveats: TCRB CDR3s from Type 1 diabetes patients were moderately but significantly shorter in all four CD4+ subsets.

The specimen was naive CD4+ T cells from blood. V and J are TRBV19 and TRBJ2-3; 8 bases agree with TRBD2. This receptor was obtained from a man aged 30 to 45 with type 1 diabetes. CDR3 bases: TGTGCCAGTAGGGATAGCGGGATCGCAGATACGCAGTATTTT. The encoded protein is CASRDSGIADTQYF. Based on the CDR3 plus reference TRBV19 and TRBJ2-3, the full variable domain is DGGITQSPKYLFRKEGQNVTLSCEQNLNHDAMYWYRQDPGQGLRLIYYSQIVNDFQKGDIAEGYSVSREKKESFPLTVTSAQKNPTAFYLCASRDSGIADTQYFGPGTRLTVL.